This record looks at one TCR beta chain sequence and its context. This record belongs to a study of cytomegalovirus exposure and HLA in healthy donors. With 2 bases removed from V and 4 bases from J, the gap between germline ends came to 12 bases. The CDR3 extends over 14 amino acids. Germline V gives CDR1 KGHSH, CDR2 LQKENI. Both 60 Vbeta primers and 13 Jbeta primers went into the PCR. The data were produced by immunoSEQ multiplex PCR, yet TCRdb's version contains in-frame clones alone and is incomplete. The sample lists roughly 160,000 clones, 85% occurring once. The source of this sequence is a man under 40 in good health and CMV-seropositive. The rearrangement uses TRBV18 and TRBJ2-7, with TRBD2 as a possible D gene (5 bases). The specimen sequenced was PBMCs. CDR3 bases: TGTGCCAGCTCACCAGGACTCAGAAGTTACGAGCAGTACGTC. Protein sequence: CASSPGLRSYEQYV.